These 12 T cell receptor beta chains came from one sample sequenced in a study of human T cells and chemical hapten exposure. It was from unfractionated whole blood that total RNA was extracted. The study's library attached unique molecular identifiers to single cDNA molecules. TCRdb called the reads again in MiXCR, with one record for every CDR3 protein. This sample has 120,000 or so distinct CDR3 sequences; 8.5% to 9% occur once, and the top ten carry approximately 1.5%. Sequenced sample: whole blood. Receptors originate from a human donor in good health. Some clones in this sample may be carry-over from other donors' samples.

The table lists this clonotype with a few counts. The chain recombines TRBV29-1 with TRBJ1-5; D gene uncertain. The CDR3 runs to 13 residues. V lost 8 bases and J 0 bases, leaving 11 bases between the germline ends. CDR1 SQVTM and CDR2 ANQGSEA come from the germline V gene. As DNA, the CDR3 is TGCAGCCGCCCCGCATATAGCAATCAGCCCCAGCATTTT. The encoded protein is CSRPAYSNQPQHF.

This clonotype was found a few times. The chain employs TRBV5-1 and TRBJ2-1, with TRBD2 identical over 11 bases. Looked up from germline, CDR1 is SGHRS and CDR2 is YFSETQ. This CDR3 region has 15 residues. Trimming at V came to 2 bases and at J to 6 bases, leaving 4 bases not matched to a gene. As DNA, the CDR3 is TGCGCCAGCAGCTTTAGCGGGAGGGCCCCCAATGAGCAGTTCTTC. It yields the protein CASSFSGRAPNEQFF.

This rearrangement joins TRBV20-1 to TRBJ2-7; 7 positions match TRBD1. The trim removed 5 bases at V and 5 bases at J, leaving 6 bases unmatched. Germline CDR1 reads DFQATT; CDR2 reads SNEGSKA (reference sequence). This CDR3 has 12 amino acids. The CDR3 sequence is CSAWDSGHEQYF. As DNA, the CDR3 is TGCAGTGCTTGGGACAGCGGTCACGAGCAGTACTTC.

This clonotype qualifies as medium-sized. The chain combines TRBV7-9 with TRBJ2-1; D is undetermined. Germline V gene lookup returns CDR1 SEHNR and CDR2 FQNEAQ (reference sequence). Deletions cut 5 bases from V and 8 bases from J, with 10 bases between. This CDR3 spans 12 amino acids. The CDR3 DNA is TGTGCCAGCAGCCCAGATGGGGATGAGCAGTTCTTC. Amino acids: CASSPDGDEQFF.

This clonotype was counted between two and nine times. Here the CDR3 reads CASSLDRVWANSPLHF. In DNA form, the CDR3 reads TGTGCCAGCAGCCTAGACAGGGTGTGGGCTAATTCACCCCTCCACTTT. The chain joins TRBV7-9 to TRBJ1-6, with 7 nucleotides matching TRBD1. The CDR3 consists of 16 residues. The junction had 10 bases not matched to a gene; V was cut back by 5 bases and J by 6 bases. Germline CDR1 reads SEHNR; CDR2 reads FQNEAQ (reference sequence). Full variable domain (remainder filled in from reference TRBV7-9 and TRBJ1-6): DTGVSQNPRHKITKRGQNVTFRCDPISEHNRLYWYRQTLGQGPEFLTYFQNEAQLEKSRLLSDRFSAERPKGSFSTLEIQRTEQGDSAMYLCASSLDRVWANSPLHFGNGTRLTVT.

This clonotype occurred a few times. The genes are TRBV2 and TRBJ1-1; possible D gene TRBD1, 5 bases. V was trimmed by 7 bases and J by 11 bases, leaving 14 bases between them. Germline V lookup: CDR1 SNHLY, CDR2 FYNNEI. This CDR3 has 11 amino acids. The CDR3 DNA sequence: TGTGCCAGCACCACTTGGGGGGAGGCTTTCTTT. This gives the protein CASTTWGEAFF. Looking up the rest from reference TRBV2 and TRBJ1-1 gives the full variable domain: EPEVTQTPSHQVTQMGQEVILRCVPISNHLYFYWYRQILGQKVEFLVSFYNNEISEKSEIFDDQFSVERPDGSNFTLKIRSTKLEDSAMYFCASTTWGEAFFGQGTRLTVV.

This clonotype was recorded a few times. This sequence joins TRBV5-4 and TRBJ2-1; weak D call: TRBD1 (5 bases). V was pared by 4 bases and J by 0 bases, with 14 bases between. CDR3 length: 16 residues. Germline V gene lookup returns CDR1 SGHNT and CDR2 YYREEE (reference sequence). The CDR3 region is CASSQIRQNSYNEQFF. For the CDR3, the DNA is TGTGCCAGCAGCCAAATTAGACAGAACTCCTACAATGAGCAGTTCTTC.

The V and J genes are TRBV6-5 and TRBJ2-7; tentative D call: TRBD2 (6 bases). This CDR3 region has 15 residues. The germline V gene has CDR1 MNHEY and CDR2 SVGAGI. V gave up 7 bases and J gave up 6 bases, with 22 bases separating them. The CDR3 loop reads CASNAPGRAGSEQYF. The CDR3 DNA follows: TGTGCCAGCAACGCTCCAGGTCGAGCCGGGAGCGAGCAGTACTTC.

The DNA of the CDR3 is TGTGCCAGCAGTAACCGGGACGTCTCCTACGAGCAGTACTTC. The encoded protein is CASSNRDVSYEQYF. The chain has TRBV12-3 or TRBV12-4 and TRBJ2-7, with D perhaps assigned TRBD1 or TRBD2 (5 bases each). This CDR3 has 14 amino acids. Trimming removed 5 bases at V and 0 bases at J, with 11 bases between.

This clonotype was found many times. This chain uses TRBV29-1 with TRBJ2-5; TRBD2 aligns across 14 bases. V shed 2 bases and J 5 bases; nucleotides not matched to a gene: 4. The CDR3 sequence is 15 residues long. Germline CDR1 reads SQVTM; CDR2 reads ANQGSEA. The CDR3 nucleotides read TGCAGCGTTGAAATAGGACTAGCGGGGGGTGAGACCCAGTACTTC. Residues: CSVEIGLAGGETQYF. The full variable domain, completed using reference TRBV29-1 and TRBJ2-5, is SAVISQKPSRDICQRGTSLTIQCQVDSQVTMMFWYRQQPGQSLTLIATANQGSEATYESGFVIDKFPISRPNLTFSTLTVSNMSPEDSSIYLCSVEIGLAGGETQYFGPGTRLLVL.

This clonotype was found a few times. The chain is built from TRBV12-3 or TRBV12-4 and TRBJ1-5, with no clear D. This CDR3 is built from 14 residues. V lost 6 bases to trimming and J lost 2 bases, with 11 bases between them. The CDR3 sequence is CASRQNSGNQPQHF. For the CDR3, the DNA is TGTGCCAGCAGACAGAACTCCGGCAATCAGCCCCAGCATTTT.

This clonotype was seen ten or more times. V is TRBV20-1 and J is TRBJ1-3; D unclear. The length of the CDR3 is 14 residues. V lost 2 bases to trimming and J lost 0 bases, with 8 bases between them. Germline V CDR1 and CDR2: DFQATT, SNEGSKA (reference sequence). CDR3 amino acids: CSARQVFSGNTIYF. The CDR3 region has the DNA TGCAGTGCTAGACAGGTTTTCTCTGGAAACACCATATATTTT.